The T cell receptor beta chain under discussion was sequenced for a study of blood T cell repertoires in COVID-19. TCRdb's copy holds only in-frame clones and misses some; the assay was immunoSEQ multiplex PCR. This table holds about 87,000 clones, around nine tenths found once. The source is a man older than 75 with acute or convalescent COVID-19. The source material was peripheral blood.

CDR3 protein: CASSFTGTANTGELFF. The CDR3 DNA follows: TGTGCCAGCAGCTTTACCGGGACAGCGAACACCGGGGAGCTGTTTTTT. This sequence joins TRBV7-3 and TRBJ2-2, with 7 bases aligning to TRBD1. Trimming at V came to 3 bases and at J to 0 bases, leaving 4 bases not matched to a gene. The CDR3 extends over 16 amino acids. CDR1 is SGHTA and CDR2 is FQGTGA in the germline V gene.